Each of the 18 T cell receptor beta chains below was sequenced from the same sample in a study of OX40 agonist ivuxolimab in advanced cancers. Libraries were prepared by immunoSEQ multiplex PCR; TCRdb keeps only in-frame clonotypes and omits some of them. The sample holds 80,000 or so clones, around 93% seen once. Sequenced material: CD4+ or CD8+ T cells sorted from blood, taken in a trial of the OX40 agonist ivuxolimab. These receptors all stem from an adult with an advanced solid tumor such as melanoma, head and neck, liver or kidney cancer.

The genes are TRBV9 and TRBJ1-1; weak D call: TRBD1 (6 bases). Trimming left V 7 bases short and J 7 bases short, with 17 bases between. This CDR3 is built from 13 residues. Germline CDR1 and CDR2: SGDLS and YYNGEE. The CDR3 region has the DNA TGTGCCAGCGGACCCCTGGAGGGGGGTGAAGCTTTCTTT. It codes for CASGPLEGGEAFF.

The chain joins TRBV15 to TRBJ2-5; D may be TRBD1 (6 bases). Deletions cut 6 bases from V and 1 base from J, with 15 bases between. This CDR3 has 15 amino acids. Germline values: CDR1 LNHNV, CDR2 YYDKDF (reference sequence). This chain's CDR3 is CATSWGPQGQETQYF. CDR3 coding DNA: TGTGCCACCAGTTGGGGCCCACAGGGCCAAGAGACCCAGTACTTC.

This clone was observed once. The rearrangement joins TRBV7-2 to TRBJ2-1, with 11 bases identical to TRBD2. V dropped 4 bases and J dropped 4; count of bases not matched to a gene: 3. The germline V gene encodes CDR1 SGHTA and CDR2 FQGNSA. The CDR3 runs to 15 residues. CDR3 sequence (DNA): TGTGCCAGCAGCTCGGGACTAGCGGAGTACAATGAGCAGTTCTTC. The encoded protein is CASSSGLAEYNEQFF.

This chain links TRBV11-2 with TRBJ2-1; D gene ambiguous. V lost 1 base to trimming and J lost 10 bases, with 5 bases between them. The germline gives CDR1 SGHAT, CDR2 FQNNGV. The CDR3 runs 11 residues. The CDR3 protein is CASSLAWEQFF. The CDR3 DNA follows: TGTGCCAGCAGCTTAGCTTGGGAGCAGTTCTTC.

The V gene is TRBV29-1, the J gene TRBJ1-5; D ambiguous. The CDR3 contains 13 residues. The V and J ends lost 0 bases and 0 bases respectively, with 3 bases between them. Germline V CDR1 and CDR2: SQVTM, ANQGSEA. CDR3 DNA sequence: TGCAGCGTTGAAGAAAATAGCAATCAGCCCCAGCATTTT. This translates into CSVEENSNQPQHF.

The rearrangement links TRBV5-1 to TRBJ1-1, with a possible D match to TRBD1 (5 bases). Germline values: CDR1 SGHRS, CDR2 YFSETQ. V shed 0 bases and J shed 0 bases, with 9 bases lying between them. This CDR3 comprises 15 residues. CDR3 coding DNA: TGCGCCAGCAGCTTGGCCGGGACTGTGAACACTGAAGCTTTCTTT. Protein sequence: CASSLAGTVNTEAFF.

The genes are TRBV18 and TRBJ2-7; 8 positions match TRBD2. CDR1 is KGHSH, CDR2 LQKENI, per germline. The CDR3 has 14 amino acids. V gave up 3 bases and J gave up 4 bases; unmatched junction bases: 5. The CDR3 region is CASSPAGGGYEQYF. CDR3 nucleotides: TGTGCCAGCTCACCGGCGGGGGGCGGGTACGAGCAGTACTTC. Looking up the rest from reference TRBV18 and TRBJ2-7 gives the full variable domain: NAGVMQNPRHLVRRRGQEARLRCSPMKGHSHVYWYRQLPEEGLKFMVYLQKENIIDESGMPKERFSAEFPKEGPSILRIQQVVRGDSAAYFCASSPAGGGYEQYFGPGTRLTVT.

The chain's CDR3 is CASSAIRGQREKLFF. The CDR3 region has the DNA TGTGCCAGCAGCGCAATTCGGGGGCAGAGAGAAAAACTGTTTTTT. The chain combines TRBV2 with TRBJ1-4; D possibly corresponds to TRBD1 (6 bases). The ends were cut back, 6 bases at V and 8 bases at J, with 19 bases in the middle. The CDR3 has 15 amino acids. Looked up from germline, CDR1 is SNHLY and CDR2 is FYNNEI. The variable domain in full, with the rest retrieved from reference TRBV2 and TRBJ1-4, is EPEVTQTPSHQVTQMGQEVILRCVPISNHLYFYWYRQILGQKVEFLVSFYNNEISEKSEIFDDQFSVERPDGSNFTLKIRSTKLEDSAMYFCASSAIRGQREKLFFGSGTQLSVL.

The V gene is TRBV6-4, the J gene TRBJ2-7, with 8 bases fitting TRBD2. Germline V gene data show CDR1 as MRHNA and CDR2 as SNTAGT. V shed 8 bases and J 1 base; nucleotides not matched to a gene: 4. The CDR3 runs 13 residues. The CDR3 DNA reads TGTGCCAGCGGGAGCGGGAGTTCCTACGAGCAGTACTTC. Translation gives CASGSGSSYEQYF.

The chain carries TRBV27 and TRBJ2-5; D remains unclear. With 3 bases removed from V and 2 bases from J, the gap between germline ends came to 7 bases. This CDR3 comprises 13 residues. CDR1 MNHEY and CDR2 SMNVEV come from the germline V gene (reference sequence). Here the CDR3 DNA reads TGTGCCAGCAGTTTCCGGTTACAAGAGACCCAGTACTTC. This encodes CASSFRLQETQYF.

In its sample, this clone was seen a few times. This chain uses TRBV28 with TRBJ1-2, with 7 nucleotides matching TRBD1. The CDR3 runs to 12 residues. The V and J ends lost 11 bases and 2 bases, in that order; junction bases with no gene match: 5. Germline V gene data show CDR1 as MDHEN and CDR2 as SYDVKM. This chain's CDR3 is CAYMGQNYGYTF. CDR3 in DNA: TGTGCCTACATGGGACAGAACTATGGCTACACCTTC.

V gene TRBV6-6 combines with J gene TRBJ1-5; D gene uncertain. CDR1 MNHNY and CDR2 SVGAGI come from the germline V gene (reference sequence). This CDR3 is built from 15 residues. With 0 bases removed from V and 7 bases from J, the gap between germline ends came to 13 bases. The CDR3 reads CASSYSMDVGQPQHF. CDR3 in DNA: TGTGCCAGCAGTTACTCGATGGATGTGGGACAGCCCCAGCATTTT.

The J gene is TRBJ1-2, the V gene TRBV9, with a possible D match to TRBD1 (5 bases). Trimming pared 4 bases from V and 4 bases from J, leaving 11 bases between. The CDR3 consists of 13 residues. Germline CDR1 SGDLS, CDR2 YYNGEE. This chain's CDR3 is CASSPGVAYGYTF. For the CDR3, the DNA is TGTGCCAGCAGCCCGGGGGTAGCCTATGGCTACACCTTC.

This clone was seen only once. The chain recombines TRBV5-1 with TRBJ2-7, with a tentative D call TRBD1 (6 bases). The CDR3 is made up of 14 amino acids. Germline lookup yields CDR1 SGHRS and CDR2 YFSETQ. V was clipped by 3 bases and J by 13 bases, with 23 bases between them. Written as DNA, the CDR3 is TGCGCCAGCAGCTCACCGGGACAAGAACATAATGCTTACTTC. Translating it yields CASSSPGQEHNAYF.

This clone has only one observation. The gene calls are TRBV5-1 and TRBJ2-2; D uncertain. The CDR3 covers 13 residues. V shed 0 bases and J shed 7 bases, with 7 bases lying between them. The V gene's germline CDR1 is SGHRS and CDR2 YFSETQ. The CDR3 sequence: CASSLEPSGELFF. The DNA for the CDR3 is TGCGCCAGCAGCTTGGAACCCAGCGGGGAGCTGTTTTTT.

The chain employs TRBV7-9 and TRBJ2-3, with D perhaps being TRBD1 or TRBD2 (6 bases each). Deletions cut 4 bases from V and 4 bases from J, with 21 bases between. CDR3 length: 17 amino acids. CDR1 SEHNR and CDR2 FQNEAQ come from the germline V gene (reference sequence). As DNA, the CDR3 is TGTGCCAGCAGCTCGCGAGGGGGACTGGGGTGGCCAGATACGCAGTATTTT. Translating it yields CASSSRGGLGWPDTQYF.

This clone was detected only once. The chain uses TRBV5-4 and TRBJ2-3; TRBD2 agrees at 8 bases. The CDR3 runs 17 residues. Trimming cost V 0 bases and J 2 bases; bases outside gene matches: 8. CDR1 is SGHNT and CDR2 is YYREEE in the germline V gene (reference sequence). The CDR3 DNA sequence: TGTGCCAGCAGCTTGGTTTCCAGCGGGGGCACCACAGATACGCAGTATTTT. This sequence encodes CASSLVSSGGTTDTQYF.

The rearrangement joins TRBV7-8 to TRBJ1-5; TRBD1 might be the D (6 bases). CDR3 length equals 16 residues. Germline CDR1 SGHVS, CDR2 FQNEAQ. The V gene lost 4 bases and the J gene lost 3 bases, with 16 bases spanning the gap. The CDR3 DNA sequence: TGTGCCAGCAGCTCCCCCGGGGCAGGGGCCAATCAGCCCCAGCATTTT. Its protein is CASSSPGAGANQPQHF.